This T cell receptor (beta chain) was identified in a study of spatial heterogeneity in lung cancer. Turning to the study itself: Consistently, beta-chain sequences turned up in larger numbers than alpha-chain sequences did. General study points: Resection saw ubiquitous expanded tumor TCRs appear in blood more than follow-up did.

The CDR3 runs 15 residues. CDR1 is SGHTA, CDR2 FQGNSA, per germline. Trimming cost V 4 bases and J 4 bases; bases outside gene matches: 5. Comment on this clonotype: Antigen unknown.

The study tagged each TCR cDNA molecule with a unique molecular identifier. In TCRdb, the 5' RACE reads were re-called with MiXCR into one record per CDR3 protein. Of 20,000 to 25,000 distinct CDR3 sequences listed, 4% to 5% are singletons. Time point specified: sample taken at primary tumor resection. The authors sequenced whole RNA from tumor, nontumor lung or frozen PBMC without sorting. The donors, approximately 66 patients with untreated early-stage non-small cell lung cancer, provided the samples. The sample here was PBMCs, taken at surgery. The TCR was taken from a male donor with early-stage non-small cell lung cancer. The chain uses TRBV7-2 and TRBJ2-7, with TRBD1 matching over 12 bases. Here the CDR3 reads CASSSGTGGPYEQYF. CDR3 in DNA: TGTGCCAGCAGCTCCGGGACAGGGGGCCCTTACGAGCAGTACTTC.